This TCR beta chain was identified in a study of blood T cell repertoires in COVID-19. Sequenced by immunoSEQ multiplex PCR; TCRdb stores in-frame clones only, minus some. The sample carries fewer than 85,000 clones, about 86% recorded once. The CDR3 is 13 residues long. V was trimmed by 3 bases and J by 2 bases, leaving 9 bases between them. Germline CDR1 reads SGHDT; CDR2 reads YYEEEE. The specimen was peripheral blood. This clonotype was sampled from an older woman with acute or convalescent COVID-19. The chain recombines TRBV5-6 with TRBJ2-7; perhaps TRBD1 as D (6 bases). The CDR3 DNA sequence: TGTGCCAGCAGCTCTGGACAGCCCTACGAGCAGTACTTC. Protein product: CASSSGQPYEQYF.